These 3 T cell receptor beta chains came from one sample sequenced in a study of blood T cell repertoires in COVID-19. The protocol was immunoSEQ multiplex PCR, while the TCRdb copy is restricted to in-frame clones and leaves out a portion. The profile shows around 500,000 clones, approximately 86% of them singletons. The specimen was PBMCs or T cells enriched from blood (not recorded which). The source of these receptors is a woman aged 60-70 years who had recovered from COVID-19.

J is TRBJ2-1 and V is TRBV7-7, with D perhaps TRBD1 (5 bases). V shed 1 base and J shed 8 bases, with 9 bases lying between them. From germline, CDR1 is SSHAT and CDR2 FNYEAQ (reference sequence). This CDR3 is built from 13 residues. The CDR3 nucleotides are TGTGCCAGCAGCTTAGGCAGGGCCCATGAGCAGTTCTTC. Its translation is CASSLGRAHEQFF.

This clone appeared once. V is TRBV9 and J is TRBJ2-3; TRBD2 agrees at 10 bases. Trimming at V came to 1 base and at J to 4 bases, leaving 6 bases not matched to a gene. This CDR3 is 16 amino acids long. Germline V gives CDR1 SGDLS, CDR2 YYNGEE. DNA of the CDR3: TGTGCCAGCAGCGTAAGGAGCGGGGGGGCTTCAGATACGCAGTATTTT. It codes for CASSVRSGGASDTQYF.

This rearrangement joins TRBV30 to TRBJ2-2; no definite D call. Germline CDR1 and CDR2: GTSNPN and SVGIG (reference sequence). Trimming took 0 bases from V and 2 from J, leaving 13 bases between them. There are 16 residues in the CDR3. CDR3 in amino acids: CAWSVIWASNTGELFF. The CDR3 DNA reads TGTGCCTGGAGTGTTATTTGGGCCAGCAACACCGGGGAGCTGTTTTTT.